Listed below are T cell receptor beta chains from one sample, sequenced in a study of OX40 agonist ivuxolimab in advanced cancers. This table comes from immunoSEQ multiplex PCR, and its TCRdb copy is limited to in-frame clones, with some not included. The table lists about 60,000 clones, about 89% of them singletons. This material consisted of CD4+ or CD8+ T cells sorted from blood, taken in a trial of the OX40 agonist ivuxolimab. The receptors come from an adult with an advanced solid tumor such as melanoma, head and neck, liver or kidney cancer. The CDR3 runs from the conserved cysteine through the conserved F or W. D genes are given only for firm matches. Rows may omit the clone size; those that give it use once, few, many or a size class.

V gene	J gene	clone size	D gene	CDR3 protein	CDR3 DNA
TRBV7-6	TRBJ2-5	-	-	CASSWGTGHQETQYF	TGTGCCAGCAGCTGGGGGACGGGGCACCAAGAGACCCAGTACTTC
TRBV27	TRBJ2-3	-	TRBD2	CASRTLRPGLAKGTDTQYF	TGTGCCAGCAGGACCCTCCGTCCGGGACTAGCTAAGGGCACAGATACGCAGTATTTT
TRBV2	TRBJ1-1	-	-	CASSAEQGYGTEAFF	TGTGCCAGCAGTGCGGAGCAGGGATATGGCACTGAAGCTTTCTTT
TRBV4-3	TRBJ2-1	-	-	CASSQDPSSRDEQFF	TGCGCCAGCAGCCAAGACCCGTCTAGTCGCGATGAGCAGTTCTTC
TRBV28	TRBJ1-2	-	-	CASSLKGSGYTF	TGTGCCAGCAGTTTAAAGGGGAGTGGCTACACCTTC
TRBV7-2	TRBJ1-1	-	-	CASSSQGSEAFF	TGTGCCAGCAGCTCGCAGGGGTCTGAAGCTTTCTTT
TRBV5-6	TRBJ2-1	-	TRBD1	CASSPDRADEQFF	TGTGCCAGCAGCCCGGACAGGGCCGATGAGCAGTTCTTC
TRBV18	TRBJ2-2	once	-	CASSLTGPPNTGELFF	TGTGCCAGCTCTCTGACCGGGCCGCCGAACACCGGGGAGCTGTTTTTT
TRBV28	TRBJ2-7	-	-	CASRNDRGEQYF	TGTGCCAGCAGAAATGACCGGGGGGAGCAGTACTTC
TRBV21-1	TRBJ2-1	-	-	CASRDRGSPLVGNEQFF	TGTGCCAGCCGGGATCGGGGGAGCCCTTTGGTAGGCAATGAGCAGTTCTTC
TRBV29-1	TRBJ1-5	-	-	CSVGKDSNQPQHF	TGCAGCGTTGGGAAGGATAGCAATCAGCCCCAGCATTTT
TRBV19	TRBJ1-5	-	TRBD1	CASSIGGTGGNQPQHF	TGTGCCAGTAGTATAGGGGGGACAGGAGGAAATCAGCCCCAGCATTTT
TRBV2	TRBJ2-5	-	-	CASSWESEETQYF	TGTGCCAGCAGCTGGGAGTCAGAAGAGACCCAGTACTTC
TRBV7-6	TRBJ2-1	-	-	CASREFGYNEQFF	TGTGCCAGCCGGGAGTTTGGCTACAATGAGCAGTTCTTC
TRBV19	TRBJ2-1	-	TRBD2	CASKRENEQFF	TGTGCCAGCAAGCGGGAGAATGAGCAGTTCTTC
TRBV9	TRBJ2-3	-	-	CASSVGFTSSTDTQYF	TGTGCCAGCAGCGTAGGGTTTACCTCTAGCACAGATACGCAGTATTTT
TRBV5-6	TRBJ1-1	-	-	CASSAGQIMNTEAFF	TGTGCCAGCAGCGCCGGACAGATCATGAACACTGAAGCTTTCTTT
TRBV7-2	TRBJ2-1	-	TRBD2	CASSLGAGGRSGNEQFF	TGTGCCAGCAGCTTGGGGGCTGGCGGGAGGTCGGGCAATGAGCAGTTCTTC
TRBV9	TRBJ1-2	-	-	CASSAWEGYGYTF	TGTGCCAGCAGCGCTTGGGAGGGATATGGCTACACCTTC
TRBV10-3	TRBJ2-2	-	-	CAISTGQTNTGELFF	TGTGCCATCAGTACGGGACAAACAAACACCGGGGAGCTGTTTTTT
TRBV5-1	TRBJ2-1	-	-	CASSIRTDSEQFF	TGCGCCAGCAGCATAAGGACAGACAGCGAGCAGTTCTTC
TRBV15	TRBJ2-1	-	TRBD2	CATSRAGTSGGYNEQFF	TGTGCCACCAGCAGAGCAGGGACTAGCGGGGGGTACAATGAGCAGTTCTTC
TRBV30	TRBJ1-2	-	TRBD1	CAWARQGLNYGYTF	TGTGCCTGGGCCCGACAGGGGCTTAACTATGGCTACACCTTC
TRBV19	TRBJ2-3	-	-	CASFDRHGGFDTQYF	TGTGCCAGTTTCGACAGGCATGGGGGGTTCGATACGCAGTATTTT
TRBV5-1	TRBJ2-4	-	-	CASSPTTTLLAKNIQYF	TGCGCCAGCAGCCCGACGACTACCCTATTAGCCAAAAACATTCAGTACTTC
TRBV5-6	TRBJ1-2	-	-	CASSLAAYGYTF	TGTGCCAGCAGCCTGGCGGCTTATGGCTACACCTTC
TRBV12-5	TRBJ1-1	-	-	CASGLRGGGGTEAFF	TGTGCTAGTGGTTTGAGGGGCGGAGGTGGGACTGAAGCTTTCTTT
TRBV28	TRBJ2-2	-	-	CASSPGGRGNTGELFF	TGTGCCAGCAGCCCCGGGGGCAGGGGGAACACCGGGGAGCTGTTTTTT
TRBV7-2	TRBJ1-2	few	-	CASSIDRFLGYTF	TGTGCCAGCAGCATTGACAGGTTTTTAGGCTACACCTTC
TRBV5-8	TRBJ2-3	-	-	CASSSSTDTQYF	TGTGCCAGCAGCTCTAGCACAGATACGCAGTATTTT
TRBV7-9	TRBJ2-1	-	-	CASSLVYSGNNEQFF	TGTGCCAGCAGCTTAGTCTACTCCGGTAACAATGAGCAGTTCTTC
TRBV11-3	TRBJ2-1	-	-	CASRDPGRGYNEQFF	TGTGCCAGCAGGGACCCAGGAAGAGGCTACAATGAGCAGTTCTTC
TRBV7-6	TRBJ1-1	-	-	CASSRGGLSSGKGHTEAFF	TGTGCCAGCAGCAGGGGGGGGCTTTCCTCAGGGAAGGGGCACACTGAAGCTTTCTTT
TRBV27	TRBJ2-7	-	TRBD2	CASSLSSGRVPAYF	TGTGCCAGCAGTTTGTCTAGCGGGAGGGTCCCGGCGTACTTC
TRBV11-2	TRBJ2-1	-	TRBD2	CASSSPRLAGIYEQFF	TGTGCCAGCAGCTCACCCCGACTAGCGGGTATATATGAGCAGTTCTTC
TRBV19	TRBJ2-6	-	-	CASRDSGANVLTF	TGTGCCAGTCGTGACTCTGGGGCCAACGTCCTGACTTTC
TRBV4-3	TRBJ2-3	-	TRBD1	CASSPGGGYTDTQYF	TGCGCCAGCAGCCCAGGGGGTGGGTACACAGATACGCAGTATTTT
TRBV5-1	TRBJ1-4	-	TRBD1	CASSFGQVLDEKLFF	TGCGCCAGCAGCTTCGGACAGGTTCTCGATGAAAAACTGTTTTTT
TRBV19	TRBJ2-5	-	-	CASSIRETQYF	TGTGCCAGTAGTATCCGGGAGACCCAGTACTTC
TRBV4-2	TRBJ1-2	-	-	CASSQGQIATDGYTF	TGTGCCAGCAGCCAAGGACAGATAGCGACTGATGGCTACACCTTC
TRBV7-2	TRBJ2-1	-	TRBD2	CASSSVPSGRPYNEQFF	TGTGCCAGCAGCTCAGTTCCTAGCGGGAGGCCCTACAATGAGCAGTTCTTC
TRBV5-6	TRBJ2-4	medium-sized	TRBD1	CASSLGPTGAPIQYF	TGTGCCAGCAGCTTGGGGCCGACAGGGGCGCCTATTCAGTACTTC
TRBV5-6	TRBJ2-3	-	-	CASSRVTQQYF	TGTGCCAGCAGCCGCGTAACTCAACAGTATTTT